Each of the 11 T cell receptor beta chains below was sequenced from the same sample in a study of radiotherapy plus CTLA-4 blockade in lung cancer. TCRdb's table, derived via immunoSEQ multiplex PCR, lists solely in-frame clones and lacks some. Among around 45,000 clones listed, about 88% were seen once. The specimen comprised peripheral blood, sampled from a patient treated with radiotherapy plus ipilimumab. The receptors originated from a human donor with non-small cell lung cancer whose response to radiotherapy plus ipilimumab could not be evaluated.

The V call is TRBV5-6, the J call TRBJ2-3; 9 bases fit TRBD2. This CDR3 contains 15 residues. Unmatched junction bases numbered 5, after V lost 4 bases and J lost 2 bases. Germline V gene lookup returns CDR1 SGHDT and CDR2 YYEEEE. The CDR3 loop reads CASSSLAGLTDTQYF. The CDR3 DNA is TGTGCCAGCAGCAGCCTAGCGGGGCTCACAGATACGCAGTATTTT. Drawing the rest from reference TRBV5-6 and TRBJ2-3, the complete variable domain is DAGVTQSPTHLIKTRGQQVTLRCSPKSGHDTVSWYQQALGQGPQFIFQYYEEEERQRGNFPDRFSGHQFPNYSSELNVNALLLGDSALYLCASSSLAGLTDTQYFGPGTRLTVL.

The chain uses TRBV19 and TRBJ2-7; D is unresolved. CDR3 length equals 12 residues. Germline CDR1 reads LNHDA; CDR2 reads SQIVND (reference sequence). V was cut by 1 base and J by 4 bases, with 5 bases left in between. For the CDR3, the DNA is TGTGCCAGTAGTATAGGAGCTTACGAGCAGTACTTC. Amino acid sequence: CASSIGAYEQYF. Full variable domain (remainder filled in from reference TRBV19 and TRBJ2-7): DGGITQSPKYLFRKEGQNVTLSCEQNLNHDAMYWYRQDPGQGLRLIYYSQIVNDFQKGDIAEGYSVSREKKESFPLTVTSAQKNPTAFYLCASSIGAYEQYFGPGTRLTVT.

The chain couples TRBV10-3 to TRBJ2-6; TRBD1 matches 7 bases. J was trimmed by 2 bases and V by 4 bases; bases with no gene match: 8. CDR3 length: 17 amino acids. Germline V gene sequence: CDR1 ENHRY, CDR2 SYGVKD. Here the CDR3 reads CAISGQGAPAGANVLTF. CDR3 coding DNA: TGTGCCATCAGTGGACAGGGTGCCCCGGCTGGGGCCAACGTCCTGACTTTC.

This clone was seen once. This sequence joins TRBV18 and TRBJ2-3; TRBD2 matches 10 bases. With 6 bases clipped from V and 2 bases from J, the junction kept 5 bases outside the gene matches. The germline V gene has CDR1 KGHSH and CDR2 LQKENI. There are 15 residues in the CDR3. CDR3 sequence (DNA): TGTGCCAGCTCTCCCACTAGCGGGGTCACAGATACGCAGTATTTT. Amino acids: CASSPTSGVTDTQYF.

This sequence joins TRBV28 and TRBJ1-4, with unresolved D. CDR3 length equals 15 residues. Trimming took off 6 bases at V and 0 bases at J, with 11 bases between the two ends. Germline V gene lookup returns CDR1 MDHEN and CDR2 SYDVKM. For the CDR3, the DNA is TGTGCCAGCAGGCGACACCGCCCAACTAATGAAAAACTGTTTTTT. It translates to CASRRHRPTNEKLFF.

This chain joins TRBV6-5 and TRBJ2-5; D not resolved. The germline V and J ends were trimmed by 7 bases and 5 bases, with 14 bases remaining between them. The CDR3 runs 13 residues. The germline V gene has CDR1 MNHEY and CDR2 SVGAGI. Here the CDR3 DNA reads TGTGCCAGCACCACCGCCCCCCGGGAGACCCAGTACTTC. Its protein is CASTTAPRETQYF.

V and J are TRBV5-1 and TRBJ2-4; weak D call: TRBD1 (6 bases). CDR1 is SGHRS and CDR2 is YFSETQ in the germline V gene. The CDR3 consists of 12 residues. Trimming left V 4 bases short and J 15 bases short, with 17 bases between. As DNA, the CDR3 is TGCGCCAGCAGCACTCAACAGGGCCCAGCGTACTTC. As protein: CASSTQQGPAYF. The whole variable domain, filled in from reference TRBV5-1 and TRBJ2-4, reads KAGVTQTPRYLIKTRGQQVTLSCSPISGHRSVSWYQQTPGQGLQFLFEYFSETQRNKGNFPGRFSGRQFSNSRSEMNVSTLELGDSALYLCASSTQQGPAYFGAGTRLSVL.

The chain has TRBV18 and TRBJ2-3; 14 bases match TRBD2. The V segment lost 6 bases and the J segment 6 bases; nucleotides outside the gene matches: 5. Germline V gene data show CDR1 as KGHSH and CDR2 as LQKENI. There are 15 residues in the CDR3. In nucleotides, the CDR3 is TGTGCCAGCTCCTCCGGGACTAGCGGGAGTGATACGCAGTATTTT. As protein: CASSSGTSGSDTQYF.

The rearrangement joins TRBV7-2 to TRBJ1-2; D remains unclear. Trimming pared 2 bases from V and 4 bases from J, leaving 20 bases between. Germline V lookup: CDR1 SGHTA, CDR2 FQGNSA. There are 17 residues in the CDR3. CDR3 nucleotide sequence: TGTGCCAGCAGCTTAAGAATGTCAGTCCTCCTCTCCTATGGCTACACCTTC. It encodes CASSLRMSVLLSYGYTF.

The chain uses TRBV19 and TRBJ2-2, with unresolved D. Trimming cost V 6 bases and J 0 bases, with 11 bases left between them. Germline-derived CDR1 and CDR2 are LNHDA and SQIVND (reference sequence). This CDR3 spans 15 amino acids. In nucleotides, the CDR3 is TGTGCCAGTAGGGTAAATGCGGCGAACACCGGGGAGCTGTTTTTT. This codes for CASRVNAANTGELFF.

The chain couples TRBV9 to TRBJ2-3; 11 bases fit TRBD2. V was pared by 3 bases and J by 2 bases, with 5 bases of the junction left unmatched. The CDR3 sequence is 16 residues long. The V gene's germline CDR1 is SGDLS and CDR2 YYNGEE. This CDR3 is CASSGFSGRVTDTQYF. The CDR3 DNA is TGTGCCAGCAGCGGATTTAGCGGGAGGGTCACAGATACGCAGTATTTT.